This entry features one TCR beta chain sequence. Unique molecular identifiers featured in each of the TCR beta cDNA libraries. TCRdb processed the PCR reads anew with MiXCR; each CDR3 protein has one entry. The table shows 350,000 to 500,000 distinct CDR3 sequences, with about 40% occurring only once. These data are taken from a study of post-analysis software for immune sequencing data. The clonotype originates from a girl aged 2-10 years with multiple sclerosis. The sequencing input was blood.

DNA for the CDR3: TGTGCCAGCAGTTCCCGGGACTCCGAGACCTATGGCTACACCTTC. This codes for CASSSRDSETYGYTF. V and J are TRBV6-6 and TRBJ1-2, with D perhaps TRBD1 (5 bases). The CDR3 sequence is 15 residues long. V was cut by 4 bases and J by 4 bases, with 16 bases left in between. Germline V CDR1 and CDR2: MNHNY, SVGAGI (reference sequence).